This T cell receptor (beta chain) originates from a study of blood T cell repertoires in COVID-19. The germline V gene encodes CDR1 SGHVS and CDR2 FQNEAQ. The CDR3 is 17 residues long. V was cut by 1 base and J by 0 bases, with 13 bases left in between. Produced via immunoSEQ multiplex PCR; TCRdb's table is partial and in-frame only. The table has under 200,000 clones, roughly 80% seen once. The sequencing input was peripheral blood. This chain joins TRBV7-8 and TRBJ1-5, with D hard to call. The clonotype was recovered from a woman of 80 years or more with COVID-19, enrolled during active disease. CDR3 residues: CASSLGGVRLSNQPQHF. CDR3 in DNA: TGTGCCAGCAGCTTAGGTGGCGTCAGGCTTAGCAATCAGCCCCAGCATTTT.